Following are 14 T cell receptor beta chains from one sample sequenced in a study of blood T cell repertoires in COVID-19. Profiling relied on immunoSEQ multiplex PCR, and the TCRdb table lists in-frame clones only, not all of them. The sample lists hundreds of thousands of clones, 87% occurring once. Source material: peripheral blood. The receptors were gathered from a woman aged 18 to 35 who had recovered from COVID-19.

The gene calls are TRBV6-5 and TRBJ2-5, with 8 bases identical to TRBD1. The V gene's germline CDR1 is MNHEY and CDR2 SVGAGI. This CDR3 contains 11 residues. J lost 4 bases, V lost 9 bases, and 1 base had no gene match. The CDR3: CASTGGETQYF. The CDR3 DNA is TGTGCCAGTACAGGGGGAGAGACCCAGTACTTC.

The sample holds a few counts of this clone. The chain couples TRBV28 to TRBJ2-1, with a weak D call TRBD1 (6 bases). From germline, CDR1 is MDHEN and CDR2 SYDVKM. V was clipped by 5 bases and J by 7 bases, with 18 bases between them. This CDR3 spans 15 amino acids. The CDR3 DNA reads as TGTGCCAGCAGTCCCCGCGGACAGTATGTAAATGAGCAGTTCTTC. This translates into CASSPRGQYVNEQFF.

The rearrangement links TRBV5-1 to TRBJ1-2; TRBD1 might be the D (6 bases). The CDR3 is 15 amino acids. The V gene lost 4 bases and the J gene lost 8 bases, with 21 bases spanning the gap. Germline assignment: CDR1 SGHRS and CDR2 YFSETQ. The CDR3, as DNA: TGCGCCAGCAGCGAACCCGGTGGAAACAGGGAGGGCTACACCTTC. Translated, it gives CASSEPGGNREGYTF.

The CDR3 DNA reads as TGTGCCAGCAGCTCCCGGTTGGGCAGTGGATTTGGAAACACCATATATTTT. It specifies CASSSRLGSGFGNTIYF. The chain recombines TRBV13 with TRBJ1-3; D gene ambiguous. CDR3 length equals 17 residues. V was pared by 4 bases and J by 3 bases, with 19 bases between. Germline CDR1 is PRHDT and CDR2 is FYEKMQ (reference sequence).

The V and J genes are TRBV9 and TRBJ2-7; the D is unclear. V was trimmed by 4 bases and J by 5 bases, leaving 10 bases between them. This CDR3 region has 12 residues. Germline V gene lookup returns CDR1 SGDLS and CDR2 YYNGEE. The DNA of the CDR3 is TGTGCCAGCAGCCTTGATGAGGACGAGCAGTACTTC. Protein product: CASSLDEDEQYF.

Worth noting for this clone: Other DNA sequences in the same sample also yield this CDR3. The J gene is TRBJ2-3, the V gene TRBV9; D is unresolved. Germline V CDR1 and CDR2: SGDLS, YYNGEE. The ends were cut back, 0 bases at V and 1 base at J, with 6 bases in the middle. The CDR3 spans 14 residues. The CDR3 reads CASSVGRGTDTQYF. The CDR3, as DNA: TGTGCCAGCAGCGTAGGCCGGGGCACAGATACGCAGTATTTT.

This clone was observed a handful of times. The V call is TRBV30, the J call TRBJ2-3; 9 bases fit TRBD2. Germline CDR1 is GTSNPN and CDR2 is SVGIG (reference sequence). The CDR3 is 14 residues long. V lost 2 bases, J lost 2 bases, and 2 bases stayed unmatched. The CDR3 spells CAWSLAGNTDTQYF. CDR3 coding DNA: TGTGCCTGGAGTCTAGCGGGGAACACAGATACGCAGTATTTT.

The gene calls are TRBV9 and TRBJ1-2; 8 bases line up with TRBD1. This CDR3 has 13 residues. J was trimmed by 7 bases and V by 5 bases; bases with no gene match: 7. The V gene's germline CDR1 is SGDLS and CDR2 YYNGEE. In DNA form, the CDR3 reads TGTGCCAGCAGTAACACAGGGGGTGGTGGCTACACCTTC. Protein product: CASSNTGGGGYTF.

The table lists this clone with a count of one. This sequence joins TRBV12-3 or TRBV12-4 and TRBJ2-1; TRBD1 agrees at 9 bases. Trimming removed 5 bases from V and 13 bases from J; junction bases left unmatched: 6. The CDR3 is 12 residues long. This CDR3 reads CASSRGTGGQFF. CDR3 sequence (DNA): TGTGCCAGCAGTCGCGGTACAGGGGGCCAGTTCTTC.

The chain is built from TRBV5-4 and TRBJ1-1; TRBD1 agrees at 8 bases. J was trimmed by 1 base and V by 4 bases; bases with no gene match: 6. The CDR3 consists of 15 residues. Looked up from germline, CDR1 is SGHNT and CDR2 is YYREEE (reference sequence). The CDR3 loop reads CASSQTGQENTEAFF. The CDR3 nucleotides are TGTGCCAGCAGCCAAACGGGACAGGAGAACACTGAAGCTTTCTTT.

The genes are TRBV23-1 and TRBJ2-3; D is unresolved. Being an ORF, TRBV23-1 has a function that is uncertain. Trimming removed 2 bases at V and 0 bases at J, with 12 bases between. The CDR3 has 16 amino acids. The CDR3 DNA follows: TGCGCCAGCAGTCAAGTACGGCGGAGAAGCACAGATACGCAGTATTTT. Protein product: CASSQVRRRSTDTQYF.

CDR3 residues: CAWTSGLARTDTQYF. DNA for the CDR3: TGTGCCTGGACTAGCGGATTGGCCCGCACAGATACGCAGTATTTT. The genes are TRBV30 and TRBJ2-3, with 7 bases identical to TRBD2. CDR3 length: 15 residues. In germline, CDR1 is GTSNPN, CDR2 SVGIG (reference sequence). J lost 1 base, V lost 4 bases, and 8 bases had no gene match.

This sequence joins TRBV4-1 and TRBJ1-5; possible D gene TRBD1, 6 bases. The CDR3 spans 14 residues. Trimming stripped 1 base from V and 7 bases from J, with 11 bases between. The germline V gene encodes CDR1 MGHRA and CDR2 YSYEKL. The CDR3 spells CASSQGGGTQPQHF. For the CDR3, the DNA is TGCGCCAGCAGCCAAGGAGGGGGAACACAGCCCCAGCATTTT.

The rearrangement uses TRBV9 and TRBJ2-3, with D perhaps TRBD2 (6 bases). In germline, CDR1 is SGDLS, CDR2 YYNGEE. The CDR3 consists of 16 residues. Trimming shortened V by 1 base and J by 4 bases, and 16 bases separated the two germline ends. The CDR3 DNA is TGTGCCAGCAGCGTAAATCGGCGGGATAAAGCAGATACGCAGTATTTT. This translates into CASSVNRRDKADTQYF. The variable domain in full, with the rest retrieved from reference TRBV9 and TRBJ2-3, is DSGVTQTPKHLITATGQRVTLRCSPRSGDLSVYWYQQSLDQGLQFLIQYYNGEERAKGNILERFSAQQFPDLHSELNLSSLELGDSALYFCASSVNRRDKADTQYFGPGTRLTVL.